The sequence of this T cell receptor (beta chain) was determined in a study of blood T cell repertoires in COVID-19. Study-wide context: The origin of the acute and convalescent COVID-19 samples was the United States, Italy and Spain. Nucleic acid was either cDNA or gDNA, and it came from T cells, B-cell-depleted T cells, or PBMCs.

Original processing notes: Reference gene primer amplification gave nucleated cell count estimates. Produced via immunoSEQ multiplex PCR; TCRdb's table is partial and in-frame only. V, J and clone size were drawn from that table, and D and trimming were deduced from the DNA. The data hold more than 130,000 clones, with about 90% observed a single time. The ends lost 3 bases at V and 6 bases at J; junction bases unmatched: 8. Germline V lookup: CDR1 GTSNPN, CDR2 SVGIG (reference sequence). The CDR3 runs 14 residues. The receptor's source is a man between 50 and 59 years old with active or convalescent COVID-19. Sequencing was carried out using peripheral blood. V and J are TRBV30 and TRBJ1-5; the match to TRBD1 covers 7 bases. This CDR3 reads CAWSHRGGRQPQHF. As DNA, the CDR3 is TGTGCCTGGAGCCACCGAGGGGGCCGTCAGCCCCAGCATTTT.